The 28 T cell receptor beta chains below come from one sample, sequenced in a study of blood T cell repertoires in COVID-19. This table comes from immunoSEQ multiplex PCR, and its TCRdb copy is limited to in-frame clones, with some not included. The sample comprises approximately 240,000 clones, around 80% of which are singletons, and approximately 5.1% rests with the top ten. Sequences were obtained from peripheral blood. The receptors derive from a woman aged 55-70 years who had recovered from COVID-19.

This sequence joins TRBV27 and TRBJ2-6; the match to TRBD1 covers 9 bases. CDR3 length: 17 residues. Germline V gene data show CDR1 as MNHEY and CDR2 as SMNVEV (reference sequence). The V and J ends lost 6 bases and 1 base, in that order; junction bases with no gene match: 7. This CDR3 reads CASSKGQGLSGANVLTF. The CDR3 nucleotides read TGTGCCAGCAGCAAAGGACAGGGGCTTTCTGGGGCCAACGTCCTGACTTTC.

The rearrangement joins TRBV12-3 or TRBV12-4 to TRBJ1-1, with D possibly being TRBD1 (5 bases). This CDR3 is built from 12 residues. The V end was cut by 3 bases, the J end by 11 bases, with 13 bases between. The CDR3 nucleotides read TGTGCCAGCAGTTTCGGGGGAGGTCTCGCTTTCTTT. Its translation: CASSFGGGLAFF.

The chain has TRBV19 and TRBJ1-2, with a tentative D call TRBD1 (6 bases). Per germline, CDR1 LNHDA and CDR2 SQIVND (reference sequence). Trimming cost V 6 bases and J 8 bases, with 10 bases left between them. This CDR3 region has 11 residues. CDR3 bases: TGTGCCAGTAGACGGACAGACGGCTACACCTTC. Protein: CASRRTDGYTF.

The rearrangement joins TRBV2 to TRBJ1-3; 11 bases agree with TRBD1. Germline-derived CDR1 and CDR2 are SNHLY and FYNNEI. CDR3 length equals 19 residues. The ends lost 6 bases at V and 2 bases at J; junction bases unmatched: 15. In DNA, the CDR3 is TGTGCCAGCAGCGTGGACAGGGGGCAACCACGCCAAACTGGAAACACCATATATTTT. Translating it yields CASSVDRGQPRQTGNTIYF.

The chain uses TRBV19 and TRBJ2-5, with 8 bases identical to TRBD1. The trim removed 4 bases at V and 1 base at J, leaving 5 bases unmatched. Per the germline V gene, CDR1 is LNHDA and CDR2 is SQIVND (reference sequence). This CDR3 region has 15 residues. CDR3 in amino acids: CASSTPGTGQETQYF. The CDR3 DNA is TGTGCCAGTAGTACACCCGGGACAGGCCAAGAGACCCAGTACTTC.

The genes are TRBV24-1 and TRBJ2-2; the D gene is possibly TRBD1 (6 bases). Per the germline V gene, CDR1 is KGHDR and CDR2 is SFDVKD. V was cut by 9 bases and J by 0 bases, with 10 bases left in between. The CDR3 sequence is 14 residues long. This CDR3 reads CATAGTPNTGELFF. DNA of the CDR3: TGTGCCACCGCCGGGACACCGAACACCGGGGAGCTGTTTTTT.

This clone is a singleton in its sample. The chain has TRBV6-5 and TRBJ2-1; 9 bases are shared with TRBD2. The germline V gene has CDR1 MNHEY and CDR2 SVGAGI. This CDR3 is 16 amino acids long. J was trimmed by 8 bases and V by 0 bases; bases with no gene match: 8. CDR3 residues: CASSYSIAGARDEQFF. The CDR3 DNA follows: TGTGCCAGCAGTTACTCGATAGCGGGGGCGAGGGATGAGCAGTTCTTC.

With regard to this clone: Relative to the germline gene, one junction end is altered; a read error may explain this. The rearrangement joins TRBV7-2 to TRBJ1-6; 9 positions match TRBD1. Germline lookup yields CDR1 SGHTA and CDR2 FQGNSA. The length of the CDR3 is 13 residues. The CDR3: CASSPGQGRSCRF. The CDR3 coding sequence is TGTGCCAGCAGCCCAGGACAGGGGAGATCATGTAGGTTT.

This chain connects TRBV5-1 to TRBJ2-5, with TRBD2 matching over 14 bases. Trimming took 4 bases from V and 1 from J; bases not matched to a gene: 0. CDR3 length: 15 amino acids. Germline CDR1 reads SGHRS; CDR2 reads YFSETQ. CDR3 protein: CASSGTSGSQETQYF. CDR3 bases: TGCGCCAGCAGCGGGACTAGCGGGAGCCAAGAGACCCAGTACTTC.

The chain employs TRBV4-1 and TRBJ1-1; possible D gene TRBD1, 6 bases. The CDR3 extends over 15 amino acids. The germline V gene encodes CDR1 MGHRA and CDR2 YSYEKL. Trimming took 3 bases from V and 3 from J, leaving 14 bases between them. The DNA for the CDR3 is TGCGCCAGCAGCCATCCCAGGGGCGGCGACACTGAAGCTTTCTTT. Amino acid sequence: CASSHPRGGDTEAFF.

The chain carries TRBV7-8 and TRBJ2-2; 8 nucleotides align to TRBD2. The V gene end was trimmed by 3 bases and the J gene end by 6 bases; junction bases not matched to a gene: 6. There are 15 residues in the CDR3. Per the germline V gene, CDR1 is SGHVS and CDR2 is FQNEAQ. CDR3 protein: CASSFRLAKPGELFF. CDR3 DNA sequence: TGTGCCAGCAGCTTCCGACTAGCGAAACCCGGGGAGCTGTTTTTT.

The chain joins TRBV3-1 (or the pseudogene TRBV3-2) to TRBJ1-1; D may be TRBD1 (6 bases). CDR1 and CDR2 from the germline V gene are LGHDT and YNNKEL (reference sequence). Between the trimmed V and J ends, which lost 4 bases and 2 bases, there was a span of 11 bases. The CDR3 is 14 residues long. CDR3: CASSPGGDNTEAFF. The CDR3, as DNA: TGTGCCAGCAGCCCGGGGGGCGATAACACTGAAGCTTTCTTT.

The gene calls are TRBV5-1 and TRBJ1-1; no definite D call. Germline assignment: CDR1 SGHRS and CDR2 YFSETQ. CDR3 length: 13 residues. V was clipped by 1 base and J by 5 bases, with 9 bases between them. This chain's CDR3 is CASSLPGKTEAFF. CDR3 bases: TGCGCCAGCAGCTTGCCAGGAAAGACTGAAGCTTTCTTT.

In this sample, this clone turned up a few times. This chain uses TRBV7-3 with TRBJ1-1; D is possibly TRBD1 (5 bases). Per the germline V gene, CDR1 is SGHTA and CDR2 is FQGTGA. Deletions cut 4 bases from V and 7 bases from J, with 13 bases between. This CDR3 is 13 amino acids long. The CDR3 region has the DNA TGTGCCAGCAGCTCTAATCAGGGTGGTGAAGCTTTCTTT. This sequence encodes CASSSNQGGEAFF.

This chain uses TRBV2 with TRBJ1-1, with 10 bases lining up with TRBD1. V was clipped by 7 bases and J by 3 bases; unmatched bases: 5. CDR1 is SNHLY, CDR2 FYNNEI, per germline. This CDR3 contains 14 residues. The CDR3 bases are TGTGCCAGCACAGACAGGGGGCCGTACACTGAAGCTTTCTTT. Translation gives CASTDRGPYTEAFF.

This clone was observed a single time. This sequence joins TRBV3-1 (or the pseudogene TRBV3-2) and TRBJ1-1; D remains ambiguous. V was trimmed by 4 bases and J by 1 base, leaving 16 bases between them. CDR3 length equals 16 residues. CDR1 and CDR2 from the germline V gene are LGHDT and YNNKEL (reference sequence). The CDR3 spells CASSPYGGRGNTEAFF. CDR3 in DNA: TGTGCCAGCAGCCCCTATGGCGGGCGGGGGAACACTGAAGCTTTCTTT.

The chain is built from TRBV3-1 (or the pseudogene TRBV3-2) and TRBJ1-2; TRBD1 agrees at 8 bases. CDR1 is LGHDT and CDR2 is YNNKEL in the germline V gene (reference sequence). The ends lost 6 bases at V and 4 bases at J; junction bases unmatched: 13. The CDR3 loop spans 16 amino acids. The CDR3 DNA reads TGTGCCAGCAGTCAGGGGGCAGGGAATTTGCCCTATGGCTACACCTTC. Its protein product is CASSQGAGNLPYGYTF.

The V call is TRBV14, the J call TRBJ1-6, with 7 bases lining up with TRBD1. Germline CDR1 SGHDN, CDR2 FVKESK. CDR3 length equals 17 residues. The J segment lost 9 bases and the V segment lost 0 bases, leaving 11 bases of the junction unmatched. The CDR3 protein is CASSQDPTGSLFSPLHF. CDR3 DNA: TGTGCCAGCAGCCAAGATCCGACAGGGTCTCTTTTTTCACCCCTCCACTTT. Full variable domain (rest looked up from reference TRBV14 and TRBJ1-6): EAGVTQFPSHSVIEKGQTVTLRCDPISGHDNLYWYRRVMGKEIKFLLHFVKESKQDESGMPNNRFLAERTGGTYSTLKVQPAELEDSGVYFCASSQDPTGSLFSPLHFGNGTRLTVT.

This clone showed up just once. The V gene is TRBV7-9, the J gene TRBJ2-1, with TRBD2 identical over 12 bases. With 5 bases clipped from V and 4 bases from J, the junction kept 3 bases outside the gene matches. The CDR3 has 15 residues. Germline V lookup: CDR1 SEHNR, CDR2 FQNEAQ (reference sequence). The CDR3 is CASSPSGGAYNEQFF. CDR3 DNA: TGTGCCAGCAGCCCTAGCGGGGGGGCATACAATGAGCAGTTCTTC. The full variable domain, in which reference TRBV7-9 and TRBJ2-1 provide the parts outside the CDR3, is DTGVSQNPRHKITKRGQNVTFRCDPISEHNRLYWYRQTLGQGPEFLTYFQNEAQLEKSRLLSDRFSAERPKGSFSTLEIQRTEQGDSAMYLCASSPSGGAYNEQFFGPGTRLTVL.

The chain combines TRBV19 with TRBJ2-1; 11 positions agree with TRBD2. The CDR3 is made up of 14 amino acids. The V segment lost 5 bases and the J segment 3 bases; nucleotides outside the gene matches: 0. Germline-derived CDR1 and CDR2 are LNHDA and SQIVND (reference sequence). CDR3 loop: CASSGLAGYNEQFF. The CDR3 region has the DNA TGTGCCAGTAGTGGACTAGCGGGCTACAATGAGCAGTTCTTC.

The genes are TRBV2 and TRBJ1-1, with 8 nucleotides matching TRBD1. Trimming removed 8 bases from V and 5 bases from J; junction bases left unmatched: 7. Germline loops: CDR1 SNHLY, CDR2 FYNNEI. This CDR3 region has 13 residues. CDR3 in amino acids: CASSGQGRTEAFF. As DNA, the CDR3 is TGTGCCAGCTCAGGACAGGGACGGACTGAAGCTTTCTTT. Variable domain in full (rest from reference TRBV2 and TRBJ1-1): EPEVTQTPSHQVTQMGQEVILRCVPISNHLYFYWYRQILGQKVEFLVSFYNNEISEKSEIFDDQFSVERPDGSNFTLKIRSTKLEDSAMYFCASSGQGRTEAFFGQGTRLTVV.

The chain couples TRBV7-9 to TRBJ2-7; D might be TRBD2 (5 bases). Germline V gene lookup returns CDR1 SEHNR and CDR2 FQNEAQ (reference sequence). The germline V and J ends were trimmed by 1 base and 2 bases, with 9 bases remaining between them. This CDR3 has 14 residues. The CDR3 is CASSLGAAPYEQYF. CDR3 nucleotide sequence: TGTGCCAGCAGCTTAGGAGCGGCACCCTACGAGCAGTACTTC.

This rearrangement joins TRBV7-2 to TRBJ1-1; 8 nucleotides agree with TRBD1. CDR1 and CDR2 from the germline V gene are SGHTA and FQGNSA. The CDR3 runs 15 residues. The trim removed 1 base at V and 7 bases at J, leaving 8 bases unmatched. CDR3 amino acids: CASSLEAGGRHEAFF. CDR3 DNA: TGTGCCAGCAGCTTAGAGGCAGGGGGCAGACATGAAGCTTTCTTT. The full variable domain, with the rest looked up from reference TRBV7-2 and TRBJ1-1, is GAGVSQSPSNKVTEKGKDVELRCDPISGHTALYWYRQSLGQGLEFLIYFQGNSAPDKSGLPSDRFSAERTGGSVSTLTIQRTQQEDSAVYLCASSLEAGGRHEAFFGQGTRLTVV.

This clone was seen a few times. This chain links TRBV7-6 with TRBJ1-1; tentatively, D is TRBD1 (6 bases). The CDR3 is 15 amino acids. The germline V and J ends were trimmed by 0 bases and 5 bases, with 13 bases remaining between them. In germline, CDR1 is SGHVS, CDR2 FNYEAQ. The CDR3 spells CASSLAEGEGTEAFF. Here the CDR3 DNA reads TGTGCCAGCAGCTTAGCGGAGGGGGAGGGAACTGAAGCTTTCTTT.

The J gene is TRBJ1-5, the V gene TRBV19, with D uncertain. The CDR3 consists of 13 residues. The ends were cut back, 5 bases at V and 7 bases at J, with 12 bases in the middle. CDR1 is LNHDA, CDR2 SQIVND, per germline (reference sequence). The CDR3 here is CASSAQTRQPQHF. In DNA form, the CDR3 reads TGTGCCAGTAGTGCTCAAACCAGGCAGCCCCAGCATTTT.

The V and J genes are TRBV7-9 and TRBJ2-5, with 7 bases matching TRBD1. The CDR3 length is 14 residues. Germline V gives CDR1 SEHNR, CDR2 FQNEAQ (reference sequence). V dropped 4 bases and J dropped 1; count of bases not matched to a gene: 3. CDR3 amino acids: CASSYGTVQETQYF. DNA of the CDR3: TGTGCCAGCAGCTACGGGACAGTCCAAGAGACCCAGTACTTC.

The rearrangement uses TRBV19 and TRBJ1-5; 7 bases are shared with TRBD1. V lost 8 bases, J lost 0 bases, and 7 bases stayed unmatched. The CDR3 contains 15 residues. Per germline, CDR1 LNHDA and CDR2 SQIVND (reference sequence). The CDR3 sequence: CASLGGPYSNQPQHF. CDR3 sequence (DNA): TGTGCCAGTTTAGGGGGCCCGTATAGCAATCAGCCCCAGCATTTT.

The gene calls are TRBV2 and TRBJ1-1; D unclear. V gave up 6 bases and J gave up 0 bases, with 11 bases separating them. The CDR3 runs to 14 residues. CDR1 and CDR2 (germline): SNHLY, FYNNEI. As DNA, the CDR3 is TGTGCCAGCAGACTACTCCTCATGAACACTGAAGCTTTCTTT. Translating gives CASRLLLMNTEAFF. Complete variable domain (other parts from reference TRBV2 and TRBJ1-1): EPEVTQTPSHQVTQMGQEVILRCVPISNHLYFYWYRQILGQKVEFLVSFYNNEISEKSEIFDDQFSVERPDGSNFTLKIRSTKLEDSAMYFCASRLLLMNTEAFFGQGTRLTVV.